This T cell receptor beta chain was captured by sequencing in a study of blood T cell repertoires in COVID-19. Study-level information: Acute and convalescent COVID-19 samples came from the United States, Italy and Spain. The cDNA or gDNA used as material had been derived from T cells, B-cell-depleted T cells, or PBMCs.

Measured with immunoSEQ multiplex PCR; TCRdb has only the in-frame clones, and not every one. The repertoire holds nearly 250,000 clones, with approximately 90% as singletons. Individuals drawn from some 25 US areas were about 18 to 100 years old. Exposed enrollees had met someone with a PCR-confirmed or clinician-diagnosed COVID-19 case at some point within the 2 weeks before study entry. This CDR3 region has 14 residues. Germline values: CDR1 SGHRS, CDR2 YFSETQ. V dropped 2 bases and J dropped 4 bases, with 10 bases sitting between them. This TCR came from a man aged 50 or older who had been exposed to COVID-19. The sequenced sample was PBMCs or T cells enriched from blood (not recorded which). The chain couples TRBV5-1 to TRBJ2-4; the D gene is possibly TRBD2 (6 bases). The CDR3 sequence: CASSFDSGKNIQYF. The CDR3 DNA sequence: TGCGCCAGCAGCTTTGATAGCGGTAAAAACATTCAGTACTTC.